The entry that follows covers one T cell receptor (beta chain) sequence. Its cognate antigen is unknown. This entry is derived from a study of cytomegalovirus exposure and HLA in healthy donors. Across the study: The study placed 70% to 85% of its 398 genotyped donors in the Caucasian-associated ancestry cluster.

A multiplex PCR was run with 60 Vbeta primers and 13 Jbeta primers. Sequencing was performed with immunoSEQ multiplex PCR; in TCRdb, only in-frame clones are kept and a portion is missing. The table records approximately 110,000 clones, roughly 80% of them present only once. Overall study findings and caveats: Several of the most significant clusters were apparently associated with common viral pathogens in a later analysis. In an earlier analysis, about 87% or about 30%: the productive usage of most TCR beta V segments. The authors listed 150 or so TCR beta chains as cytomegalovirus-associated.

Trimming took off 4 bases at V and 4 bases at J, with 15 bases between the two ends. This CDR3 contains 14 residues. Germline values: CDR1 SGHDT, CDR2 YYEEEE. The rearrangement joins TRBV5-6 to TRBJ2-7; TRBD1 might be the D (6 bases). Sequenced sample: PBMCs. This receptor was taken from a woman aged 40-49 years in good health and CMV-seronegative. CDR3 sequence: CASSNTGTRYEQYF. CDR3 nucleotide sequence: TGTGCCAGCAGCAACACCGGGACAAGGTACGAGCAGTACTTC.